A single sample gave rise to the 29 T cell receptor beta chains below, sequenced in a study of blood T cells in healthy people across ages. The authors ran a second PCR of about 6 to 12 cycles using a sample-barcoded 5' primer and a J-beta primer mix. TCRdb recomputed calls from the 5' RACE reads with MiXCR, one row per CDR3 protein. This repertoire shows about 1.6 million distinct CDR3 sequences, 30% to 40% found once; its top ten account for about 11%. Material for sequencing was blood. The origin of the receptors is a woman younger than 45 in good health.

The chain is built from TRBV19 and TRBJ1-2; 7 nucleotides agree with TRBD1. The J segment lost 7 bases and the V segment lost 5 bases, leaving 10 bases of the junction unmatched. Germline CDR1 reads LNHDA; CDR2 reads SQIVND (reference sequence). The CDR3 is made up of 14 amino acids. CDR3 in DNA: TGTGCCAGTAGTGGTCGGACAGGAGTGGGTGGCTACACCTTC. Amino acids: CASSGRTGVGGYTF. The full variable domain, completed using reference TRBV19 and TRBJ1-2, is DGGITQSPKYLFRKEGQNVTLSCEQNLNHDAMYWYRQDPGQGLRLIYYSQIVNDFQKGDIAEGYSVSREKKESFPLTVTSAQKNPTAFYLCASSGRTGVGGYTFGSGTRLTVV.

This clonotype was seen more than once but under ten times. A much bigger clone sits one base away, suggesting this may be a read error. The chain recombines TRBV5-1 with TRBJ2-7; D is undetermined. Germline V CDR1 and CDR2: SGHRS, YFSETQ. The CDR3 has 13 amino acids. CDR3 loop: CASSPDGSYERYF. The CDR3 DNA reads TGCGCCAGCAGCCCGGACGGGTCCTACGAGCGGTACTTC. Using reference TRBV5-1 and TRBJ2-7 for the parts outside the CDR3, the full variable domain is KAGVTQTPRYLIKTRGQQVTLSCSPISGHRSVSWYQQTPGQGLQFLFEYFSETQRNKGNFPGRFSGRQFSNSRSEMNVSTLELGDSALYLCASSPDGSYERYFGPGTRLTVT.

This clonotype has more than one count but fewer than ten. The chain combines TRBV5-1 with TRBJ2-7; TRBD1 aligns across 7 bases. Germline CDR1 is SGHRS and CDR2 is YFSETQ. This CDR3 is 13 amino acids long. V was clipped by 5 bases and J by 7 bases; unmatched bases: 9. The CDR3 reads CASRQTGLEEQYF. CDR3 nucleotides: TGCGCCAGCAGACAGACAGGGTTGGAGGAGCAGTACTTC.

This clonotype was counted only a few times. V gene TRBV10-3 combines with J gene TRBJ2-1; possibly TRBD2 for D (6 bases). V was pared by 7 bases and J by 8 bases, with 18 bases between. Germline CDR1 is ENHRY and CDR2 is SYGVKD. The length of the CDR3 is 14 residues. CDR3 DNA sequence: TGTGCCATCACTCGCGGGACTCCCTTCGATGAGCAGTTCTTC. Translating it yields CAITRGTPFDEQFF.

The chain recombines TRBV28 with TRBJ2-7; 7 nucleotides match TRBD1. Trimming at V came to 4 bases and at J to 2 bases, leaving 8 bases not matched to a gene. Germline assignment: CDR1 MDHEN and CDR2 SYDVKM. CDR3 size: 15 residues. The DNA for the CDR3 is TGTGCCAGCAGTTCTTCCACAGGGGCTCCCTACGAGCAGTACTTC. It specifies CASSSSTGAPYEQYF. Looking up the rest from reference TRBV28 and TRBJ2-7 gives the full variable domain: DVKVTQSSRYLVKRTGEKVFLECVQDMDHENMFWYRQDPGLGLRLIYFSYDVKMKEKGDIPEGYSVSREKKERFSLILESASTNQTSMYLCASSSSTGAPYEQYFGPGTRLTVT.

The CDR3 protein is CASSRDGNNEKLFF. CDR3 nucleotide sequence: TGCGCCAGCAGCCGAGACGGAAACAATGAAAAACTGTTTTTT. V and J are TRBV4-1 and TRBJ1-4; D gene uncertain. The germline V gene has CDR1 MGHRA and CDR2 YSYEKL. Trimming removed 4 bases at V and 5 bases at J, with 11 bases between. The CDR3 is 14 amino acids.

This clonotype has ten or more counts. V and J are TRBV4-1 and TRBJ2-7; D not resolved. V lost 0 bases and J 4 bases, leaving 10 bases between the germline ends. The CDR3 has 14 amino acids. Germline assignment: CDR1 MGHRA and CDR2 YSYEKL. For the CDR3, the DNA is TGCGCCAGCAGCCAAGATATTGTAGGGTACGAGCAGTACTTC. This codes for CASSQDIVGYEQYF.

This chain links TRBV5-1 with TRBJ2-2; a possible D gene is TRBD2 (7 bases). This CDR3 region has 16 residues. Germline CDR1 reads SGHRS; CDR2 reads YFSETQ. V shed 2 bases and J shed 3 bases, with 14 bases lying between them. CDR3 nucleotide sequence: TGCGCCAGCAGCTTTGTGGCGGGGGCCGACACCGGGGAGCTGTTTTTT. This translates into CASSFVAGADTGELFF.

V and J are TRBV13 and TRBJ1-2; D is unresolved. V lost 5 bases and J lost 4, with 23 bases in between. The CDR3 is 17 residues long. CDR1 is PRHDT and CDR2 is FYEKMQ in the germline V gene (reference sequence). CDR3 coding DNA: TGTGCCAGCAGCCCGGAAAAGACAACTCAGTGGGGCTATGGCTACACCTTC. Protein: CASSPEKTTQWGYGYTF.

This clonotype was seen just once. A junction end diverges from the germline sequence, so it may reflect a read error. The chain recombines TRBV5-1 with TRBJ2-3, with D perhaps TRBD2 (5 bases). The CDR3 totals 13 residues. Germline values: CDR1 SGHRS, CDR2 YFSETQ. The CDR3 loop is CARSLEGTDTQYF. The CDR3 region has the DNA TGCGCCCGCAGCTTGGAGGGCACAGATACGCAGTATTTT.

V and J are TRBV20-1 and TRBJ2-7, with D perhaps TRBD2 (5 bases). The CDR3 runs 14 residues. V gave up 1 base and J gave up 2 bases, with 12 bases separating them. Looked up from germline, CDR1 is DFQATT and CDR2 is SNEGSKA (reference sequence). The CDR3 loop reads CSARGTRAAYEQYF. CDR3 DNA sequence: TGCAGTGCTAGAGGTACTAGGGCGGCCTACGAGCAGTACTTC.

This clonotype has a handful of counts. This rearrangement joins TRBV14 to TRBJ2-7; tentatively, D is TRBD2 (7 bases). Germline V lookup: CDR1 SGHDN, CDR2 FVKESK. The CDR3 covers 16 residues. The V end was cut by 1 base, the J end by 6 bases, with 19 bases between. CDR3 protein: CASSQVVGGPTSEQYF. In DNA, the CDR3 is TGTGCCAGCAGCCAAGTCGTCGGGGGGCCTACCTCCGAGCAGTACTTC.

This clonotype was observed a handful of times. The V call is TRBV4-1, the J call TRBJ1-2; TRBD1 is a possible D gene (5 bases). Between the trimmed V and J ends, which lost 2 bases and 4 bases, there was a span of 14 bases. This CDR3 region has 15 residues. Germline CDR1 is MGHRA and CDR2 is YSYEKL. The DNA for the CDR3 is TGCGCCAGCAGCCAATCCCCGGGACGGACCTATGGCTACACCTTC. It encodes CASSQSPGRTYGYTF.

This chain connects TRBV9 to TRBJ2-7, with D possibly being TRBD2 (6 bases). The CDR3 loop spans 14 amino acids. Trimming removed 4 bases at V and 2 bases at J, with 13 bases between. Germline loops: CDR1 SGDLS, CDR2 YYNGEE. The CDR3 is CASSPELATYEQYF. In DNA, the CDR3 is TGTGCCAGCAGCCCCGAACTAGCCACCTACGAGCAGTACTTC.

This chain joins TRBV27 and TRBJ2-3, with a weak D call TRBD2 (5 bases). Trimming left V 6 bases short and J 2 bases short, with 18 bases between. The CDR3 runs to 16 residues. Germline CDR1 reads MNHEY; CDR2 reads SMNVEV (reference sequence). The CDR3 loop reads CASRQFGELYTDTQYF. CDR3 sequence (DNA): TGTGCCAGCAGACAGTTTGGGGAGCTGTACACAGATACGCAGTATTTT.

This clonotype has just a few counts. The chain links TRBV15 to TRBJ2-7; D is possibly TRBD2 (5 bases). This CDR3 contains 14 residues. Trimming took off 4 bases at V and 2 bases at J, with 12 bases between the two ends. CDR1 LNHNV and CDR2 YYDKDF come from the germline V gene (reference sequence). The CDR3 DNA reads TGTGCCACCAGCAAGGACCTCGGGGCCTACGAGCAGTACTTC. Protein product: CATSKDLGAYEQYF.

This clonotype appeared a few times. The rearrangement joins TRBV12-3 or TRBV12-4 to TRBJ2-1; D is unresolved. The CDR3 loop spans 14 amino acids. V lost 1 base to trimming and J lost 6 bases, with 10 bases between them. CDR3 DNA sequence: TGTGCCAGCAGTTTAGTAGTAGCCAGCAATGAGCAGTTCTTC. Translating it yields CASSLVVASNEQFF.

The rearrangement links TRBV20-1 to TRBJ2-5; 9 nucleotides align to TRBD2. This CDR3 region has 14 residues. Germline CDR1 reads DFQATT; CDR2 reads SNEGSKA (reference sequence). Germline trimming cut 2 bases from V and 5 bases from J; bases unmatched to any gene: 6. The DNA of the CDR3 is TGCAGTGCTAGACGTGCGGGAGGGTCCGAGACCCAGTACTTC. This translates into CSARRAGGSETQYF.

The chain combines TRBV5-1 with TRBJ1-1; D is ambiguous. The CDR3 has 14 amino acids. Trimming left V 4 bases short and J 8 bases short, with 18 bases between. In germline, CDR1 is SGHRS, CDR2 YFSETQ. The CDR3 loop reads CASSRAYLDGEAFF. The CDR3 bases are TGCGCCAGCAGCCGGGCATACCTGGACGGGGAAGCTTTCTTT.

This chain connects TRBV11-2 to TRBJ2-3; no clear D gene. The CDR3 has 13 residues. V lost 5 bases and J 6 bases, leaving 12 bases between the germline ends. Germline V CDR1 and CDR2: SGHAT, FQNNGV. The CDR3 DNA sequence: TGTGCCAGCAGCCTAACGATTTTGGATACGCAGTATTTT. Translated, it gives CASSLTILDTQYF.

This clonotype has just a few counts. The V call is TRBV7-9, the J call TRBJ1-2; TRBD1 might be the D (6 bases). Germline CDR1 reads SEHNR; CDR2 reads FQNEAQ (reference sequence). The CDR3 is made up of 14 amino acids. Between the trimmed V and J ends, which lost 8 bases and 4 bases, there was a span of 17 bases. The CDR3 coding sequence is TGTGCCAGCCTCCAGAGGGGGGAAAGCTATGGCTACACCTTC. Its protein product is CASLQRGESYGYTF. Filled out from reference TRBV7-9 and TRBJ1-2, the complete variable domain reads DTGVSQNPRHKITKRGQNVTFRCDPISEHNRLYWYRQTLGQGPEFLTYFQNEAQLEKSRLLSDRFSAERPKGSFSTLEIQRTEQGDSAMYLCASLQRGESYGYTFGSGTRLTVV.

Ten or more counts support this clonotype. The chain couples TRBV7-9 to TRBJ2-1, with D perhaps matching TRBD1 (6 bases). Trimming stripped 6 bases from V and 4 bases from J, with 19 bases between. Germline-derived CDR1 and CDR2 are SEHNR and FQNEAQ (reference sequence). The CDR3 contains 16 residues. The CDR3 spells CASSPDFRDMYNEQFF. CDR3 bases: TGTGCCAGCAGTCCGGATTTCCGGGACATGTACAATGAGCAGTTCTTC. The full variable domain, its missing parts supplied by reference TRBV7-9 and TRBJ2-1, is DTGVSQNPRHKITKRGQNVTFRCDPISEHNRLYWYRQTLGQGPEFLTYFQNEAQLEKSRLLSDRFSAERPKGSFSTLEIQRTEQGDSAMYLCASSPDFRDMYNEQFFGPGTRLTVL.

This clonotype was observed a few times. The chain links TRBV12-3 or TRBV12-4 to TRBJ1-2; weak D call: TRBD1 (6 bases). The CDR3 has 12 amino acids. V lost 7 bases and J 8 bases, leaving 14 bases between the germline ends. The CDR3 loop reads CASTLEGVGYTF. In DNA, the CDR3 is TGTGCCAGCACCCTCGAGGGGGTGGGCTACACCTTC.

The rearrangement links TRBV5-1 to TRBJ1-2; D uncertain. V shed 0 bases and J shed 6 bases, with 15 bases lying between them. Germline assignment: CDR1 SGHRS and CDR2 YFSETQ. CDR3 size: 15 residues. The CDR3 loop reads CASSLGHRDRNGYTF. The CDR3 DNA is TGCGCCAGCAGCTTGGGCCACCGGGATAGAAATGGCTACACCTTC.

The chain couples TRBV21-1 to TRBJ2-7; TRBD2, the D gene given by the table, was not confirmed from the DNA. TRBV21-1 is classified as a pseudogene. The CDR3 loop spans 17 amino acids. The CDR3 DNA reads as TGTGCCAGCAGCAAAGGGTCGACTAGCGCGAGGTCCTACGAGCAGTACTTC. Translation: CASSKGSTSARSYEQYF.

The chain uses TRBV5-5 and TRBJ2-1; the match to TRBD1 covers 11 bases. Trimming removed 4 bases from V and 3 bases from J; junction bases left unmatched: 6. The germline V gene has CDR1 SGHKS and CDR2 YYEKEE (reference sequence). The CDR3 contains 16 residues. CDR3: CASSPPGTGGYNEQFF. The DNA of the CDR3 is TGTGCCAGCAGCCCGCCGGGGACAGGGGGCTACAATGAGCAGTTCTTC.

The rearrangement uses TRBV6-1 and TRBJ1-1, with 7 bases lining up with TRBD1. There are 13 residues in the CDR3. Germline CDR1 MNHNS, CDR2 SASEGT. J was trimmed by 6 bases and V by 4 bases; bases with no gene match: 5. The CDR3 loop is CASSATGSSEAFF. The CDR3 DNA reads TGTGCCAGCAGTGCGACAGGGAGTTCTGAAGCTTTCTTT.

The rearrangement uses TRBV2 and TRBJ1-2, with D hard to call. Trimming shortened V by 5 bases and J by 0 bases, and 10 bases separated the two germline ends. Germline assignment: CDR1 SNHLY and CDR2 FYNNEI. CDR3 length: 14 amino acids. This chain's CDR3 is CASSPGVSNYGYTF. In DNA, the CDR3 is TGTGCCAGCAGTCCGGGAGTTTCTAACTATGGCTACACCTTC.

The chain is built from TRBV28 and TRBJ2-5, with 8 bases fitting TRBD2. This CDR3 is 18 amino acids long. V lost 4 bases and J lost 3; bases outside the gene matches: 16. Germline V lookup: CDR1 MDHEN, CDR2 SYDVKM. DNA for the CDR3: TGTGCCAGCAGTTCCGGTTTAGCGGGACGTACGAAAAAAGAGACCCAGTACTTC. Its translation: CASSSGLAGRTKKETQYF.